This entry lists 9 T cell receptor beta chains sequenced from one sample in a study of blood T cell repertoires in COVID-19. TCRdb's table, derived via immunoSEQ multiplex PCR, lists solely in-frame clones and lacks some. Here the sample spans under 350,000 clones, around 86% being singletons. Source material: PBMCs or T cells enriched from blood (not recorded which). All receptors come from a woman between 40 and 55 years old with acute COVID-19.

The chain employs TRBV3-1 (or the pseudogene TRBV3-2) and TRBJ1-1, with D maybe TRBD1 (6 bases). Trimming stripped 1 base from V and 3 bases from J, with 9 bases between. The CDR3 runs to 14 residues. Germline V gives CDR1 LGHDT, CDR2 YNNKEL (reference sequence). CDR3 residues: CASSQGPGDTEAFF. Here the CDR3 DNA reads TGTGCCAGCAGCCAAGGCCCAGGGGACACTGAAGCTTTCTTT.

The V and J genes are TRBV5-4 and TRBJ2-3; TRBD2 matches 8 bases. J gave up 5 bases and V 6 bases, and 8 bases lay outside the gene matches. Germline CDR1 SGHNT, CDR2 YYREEE (reference sequence). This CDR3 region has 14 residues. The CDR3 DNA reads as TGTGCCAGCATCGAAGCGGGAGTTGGAGATACGCAGTATTTT. Its protein is CASIEAGVGDTQYF.

The rearrangement joins TRBV19 to TRBJ2-1; 9 nucleotides line up with TRBD2. The CDR3 length is 16 residues. The V gene end was trimmed by 5 bases and the J gene end by 7 bases; junction bases not matched to a gene: 12. The germline V gene has CDR1 LNHDA and CDR2 SQIVND (reference sequence). The CDR3 DNA sequence: TGTGCCAGTAGTTGGTCCGTAGCGGGAGTATGGAATGAGCAGTTCTTC. Encoded protein: CASSWSVAGVWNEQFF. Filled out from reference TRBV19 and TRBJ2-1, the complete variable domain reads DGGITQSPKYLFRKEGQNVTLSCEQNLNHDAMYWYRQDPGQGLRLIYYSQIVNDFQKGDIAEGYSVSREKKESFPLTVTSAQKNPTAFYLCASSWSVAGVWNEQFFGPGTRLTVL.

V is TRBV23-1 and J is TRBJ2-7; 7 positions match TRBD1. TRBV23-1 falls under the ORF class, with uncertain function. With V trimmed by 2 bases and J by 4 bases, 8 bases remained unmatched. The CDR3 length is 15 residues. Here the CDR3 DNA reads TGCGCCAGCAGTCAAACCGGGACAGCGCAATACGAGCAGTACTTC. Translation gives CASSQTGTAQYEQYF.

This chain uses TRBV27 with TRBJ1-1, with 9 bases fitting TRBD1. CDR1 and CDR2 (germline): MNHEY, SMNVEV (reference sequence). V dropped 6 bases and J dropped 3; count of bases not matched to a gene: 8. This CDR3 spans 15 amino acids. The CDR3 DNA sequence: TGTGCCAGCAGCTATCACAGGGGGCCGGACACTGAAGCTTTCTTT. This translates into CASSYHRGPDTEAFF.

This chain connects TRBV21-1 to TRBJ1-1. TRBV21-1 is described as a pseudogene. The CDR3 loop spans 13 amino acids. As DNA, the CDR3 is TGTGCCAGCAGCAACAAGAGTTACACTGAAGCTTTCTTT. Its translation is CASSNKSYTEAFF.

The chain recombines TRBV6-2 or TRBV6-3 with TRBJ2-1, with D maybe TRBD2 (5 bases). The CDR3 is made up of 18 amino acids. Germline V lookup: CDR1 MNHEY, CDR2 SVGEGT. Trimming took off 0 bases at V and 5 bases at J, with 20 bases between the two ends. The CDR3 nucleotides read TGTGCCAGCAGTTACTCTCCGTTTATAGCCGGGAAAAACAATGAGCAGTTCTTC. Translating it yields CASSYSPFIAGKNNEQFF.

This chain links TRBV19 with TRBJ2-5, with a possible D match to TRBD2 (6 bases). The CDR3 contains 14 residues. V was pared by 6 bases and J by 0 bases, with 11 bases between. Germline V gene sequence: CDR1 LNHDA, CDR2 SQIVND (reference sequence). CDR3 region: CASSGRGNQETQYF. The CDR3 DNA reads TGTGCCAGTAGCGGACGGGGGAACCAAGAGACCCAGTACTTC.

The chain has TRBV7-2 and TRBJ1-6; tentative D call: TRBD1 (6 bases). Germline lookup yields CDR1 SGHTA and CDR2 FQGNSA. This CDR3 has 18 amino acids. V was clipped by 1 base and J by 7 bases, with 20 bases between them. CDR3 sequence (DNA): TGTGCCAGCAGCTTAGTCCCGGTGGTTACAGGGATCAATTCACCCCTCCACTTT. The encoded protein is CASSLVPVVTGINSPLHF.